A single sample gave rise to the 12 T cell receptor beta chains below, sequenced in a study of control samples from healthy donors and cancer patients (dated by TCRdb to about 2020). The library was generated by the immunoSEQ multiplex PCR assay. TCRdb took over this immuneACCESS table, retaining in-frame rearrangements with V and J assigned. Such tables are incomplete; in checked studies, under half of the missing clones stem from an unresolved V gene, and the remainder is unexplained. Present in this sample are 45,000 to 55,000 clones, about 94% of which were seen just once. The ten largest make up 23% of the sample. Sequenced material: PBMCs. These receptors originate from a woman aged 45-59 years with head and neck cancer.

The chain combines TRBV28 with TRBJ2-5; TRBD2 agrees at 7 bases. The V segment lost 3 bases and the J segment 3 bases; nucleotides outside the gene matches: 7. In germline, CDR1 is MDHEN, CDR2 SYDVKM. The CDR3 sequence is 15 residues long. The CDR3 nucleotides are TGTGCCAGCAGTTTTGTTCCAGGGAGGGAAGAGACCCAGTACTTC. Translated, it gives CASSFVPGREETQYF.

The chain uses TRBV4-2 and TRBJ2-1; D remains ambiguous. Trimming removed 4 bases from V and 0 bases from J, with 10 bases in between. Germline CDR1 reads LGHNA; CDR2 reads YNFKEQ. The CDR3 runs 15 residues. This CDR3 reads CASSPSVSSYNEQFF. The CDR3 DNA is TGTGCCAGCAGCCCGTCGGTTAGCTCCTACAATGAGCAGTTCTTC.

This chain links TRBV2 with TRBJ1-2, with 10 bases aligning to TRBD1. CDR1 is SNHLY, CDR2 FYNNEI, per germline. The V segment lost 5 bases and the J segment 2 bases; nucleotides outside the gene matches: 5. The CDR3 sequence is 15 residues long. CDR3 nucleotides: TGTGCCAGCAGTTACCAGGGACAGGGGAACTATGGCTACACCTTC. Its translation: CASSYQGQGNYGYTF.

The chain joins TRBV6-1 to TRBJ2-7; the D gene is possibly TRBD2 (5 bases). Per germline, CDR1 MNHNS and CDR2 SASEGT. The CDR3 loop spans 15 amino acids. The germline V and J ends were trimmed by 3 bases and 0 bases, with 12 bases remaining between them. CDR3 sequence: CASSDGIGGSYEQYF. As DNA, the CDR3 is TGTGCCAGCAGTGACGGGATCGGAGGCTCCTACGAGCAGTACTTC.

V is TRBV18 and J is TRBJ2-4; D call uncertain. V lost 0 bases to trimming and J lost 0 bases, with 6 bases between them. Germline values: CDR1 KGHSH, CDR2 LQKENI. The CDR3 is made up of 15 amino acids. In DNA, the CDR3 is TGTGCCAGCTCACCACCTGGGTCAGCCAAAAACATTCAGTACTTC. Protein product: CASSPPGSAKNIQYF.

The chain is built from TRBV5-1 and TRBJ1-1; 7 bases are a match to TRBD1. CDR1 SGHRS and CDR2 YFSETQ come from the germline V gene. V shed 4 bases and J 1 base; nucleotides not matched to a gene: 10. CDR3 length equals 16 residues. CDR3 protein: CASSQGRQGTNTEAFF. In nucleotides, the CDR3 is TGCGCCAGCAGCCAGGGACGACAGGGCACGAACACTGAAGCTTTCTTT.

This chain connects TRBV4-1 to TRBJ2-7, with TRBD2 identical over 7 bases. The CDR3 spans 14 residues. V lost 1 base, J lost 0 bases, and 0 bases stayed unmatched. Germline loops: CDR1 MGHRA, CDR2 YSYEKL. CDR3 region: CASSQASGSYEQYF. The CDR3, as DNA: TGCGCCAGCAGCCAAGCTAGCGGCTCCTACGAGCAGTACTTC.

The J gene is TRBJ1-1, the V gene TRBV6-5, with TRBD1 identical over 8 bases. The ends lost 6 bases at V and 2 bases at J; junction bases unmatched: 5. CDR3 size: 14 residues. Germline loops: CDR1 MNHEY, CDR2 SVGAGI. The CDR3, as DNA: TGTGCCAGCAGCTCACAGGGGGGAAACACTGAAGCTTTCTTT. Encoded protein: CASSSQGGNTEAFF.

V is TRBV30 and J is TRBJ2-4; 7 positions agree with TRBD2. Trimming removed 0 bases from V and 0 bases from J; junction bases left unmatched: 5. This CDR3 is built from 16 residues. CDR1 and CDR2 from the germline V gene are GTSNPN and SVGIG (reference sequence). The CDR3 DNA sequence: TGTGCCTGGAGTGTACGGGGAGGGATAGCCAAAAACATTCAGTACTTC. Its protein product is CAWSVRGGIAKNIQYF.

The chain has TRBV19 and TRBJ1-3; the D gene is possibly TRBD1 (6 bases). There are 16 residues in the CDR3. V was clipped by 5 bases and J by 0 bases, with 14 bases between them. Germline CDR1 and CDR2: LNHDA and SQIVND (reference sequence). The CDR3 region is CASSRRTDLSGNTIYF. DNA for the CDR3: TGTGCCAGTAGTCGACGGACAGACCTCTCTGGAAACACCATATATTTT.

The chain couples TRBV3-1 (or the pseudogene TRBV3-2) to TRBJ2-3, with no clear D. CDR3 length: 16 residues. Trimming removed 4 bases at V and 5 bases at J, with 19 bases between. Germline CDR1 reads LGHDT; CDR2 reads YNNKEL (reference sequence). The CDR3 DNA reads TGTGCCAGCAGCCTTCGCGATCCTGTCATGCAAGATACGCAGTATTTT. It is translated as CASSLRDPVMQDTQYF.

This chain connects TRBV4-1 to TRBJ2-1; perhaps D is TRBD1 or TRBD2 (5 bases each). Germline V gene lookup returns CDR1 MGHRA and CDR2 YSYEKL. CDR3 length: 14 amino acids. Trimming pared 0 bases from V and 7 bases from J, leaving 10 bases between. The CDR3 sequence: CASSQEPWGNEQFF. CDR3 DNA sequence: TGCGCCAGCAGCCAAGAACCATGGGGGAATGAGCAGTTCTTC.